The sequence of this T cell receptor (beta chain) was determined in a study of blood T cell repertoires in COVID-19. Sequencing was performed with immunoSEQ multiplex PCR; in TCRdb, only in-frame clones are kept and a portion is missing. The profile covers 310,000 or so clones, with roughly nine tenths appearing a single time and approximately 5.3% taken by the ten largest. The germline CDR1 and CDR2 sequences are LGHDT and YNNKEL (reference sequence). The CDR3 covers 14 residues. V shed 4 bases and J 1 base; nucleotides not matched to a gene: 3. This study enrolled people aged about 18 to 100 from about two dozen US geographic areas. Participant-reported clinical history was the basis for cohort assignment.

This TCR derives from a woman aged 30 to 39 who had recovered from COVID-19. The chain carries TRBV3-1 (or the pseudogene TRBV3-2) and TRBJ1-1, with TRBD1 matching over 7 bases. Sequences were obtained from PBMCs or T cells enriched from blood (not recorded which). CDR3 DNA sequence: TGTGCCAGCAGCCCGGGACAGCAGAACACTGAAGCTTTCTTT. Translated, it gives CASSPGQQNTEAFF.